This passage covers 25 T cell receptor beta chains from one sample sequenced in a study of CD8 T cells in Susac syndrome. RNA, at about 0.45 to 1 ug, was reverse transcribed with random hexamers. Each CDR3 protein gets one entry after TCRdb re-called the immunoSEQ multiplex PCR reads with MiXCR. The sample records about 430,000 distinct CDR3 sequences, around 83% being singletons. Sequenced input: CD8+ T cells from PBMCs. The receptor set was obtained from a human donor with multiple sclerosis.

Only a few counts were recorded for this clonotype. This chain connects TRBV20-1 to TRBJ1-1; TRBD1 is a possible D gene (6 bases). The CDR3 has 13 residues. Germline CDR1 is DFQATT and CDR2 is SNEGSKA (reference sequence). V lost 3 bases to trimming and J lost 6 bases, with 14 bases between them. As DNA, the CDR3 is TGCAGTGCTAGGCCAAGGGGGTACTCTGAAGCTTTCTTT. This gives the protein CSARPRGYSEAFF.

The chain couples TRBV27 to TRBJ1-1; 8 bases line up with TRBD1. V dropped 5 bases and J dropped 0; count of bases not matched to a gene: 5. This CDR3 spans 15 amino acids. Per the germline V gene, CDR1 is MNHEY and CDR2 is SMNVEV (reference sequence). The CDR3 here is CASSPLTGVNTEAFF. In DNA form, the CDR3 reads TGTGCCAGCAGTCCACTGACAGGGGTGAACACTGAAGCTTTCTTT.

This chain links TRBV27 with TRBJ2-1; possible D gene TRBD1, 6 bases. V was pared by 5 bases and J by 3 bases, with 20 bases between. The CDR3 covers 17 residues. The germline gives CDR1 MNHEY, CDR2 SMNVEV (reference sequence). CDR3 coding DNA: TGTGCCAGCAGTAGACCCCAGACAGGCTTTAACTACAATGAGCAGTTCTTC. Translating it yields CASSRPQTGFNYNEQFF.

This rearrangement joins TRBV27 to TRBJ2-5; D perhaps matches TRBD2 (6 bases). V dropped 1 base and J dropped 5 bases, with 11 bases sitting between them. The V gene's germline CDR1 is MNHEY and CDR2 SMNVEV (reference sequence). The CDR3 sequence is 14 residues long. The CDR3 DNA sequence: TGTGCCAGCAGTTTATTGGGGGGACGGGAGACCCAGTACTTC. Protein: CASSLLGGRETQYF.

This sequence joins TRBV12-3 or TRBV12-4 and TRBJ1-4; D call uncertain. With 7 bases removed from V and 6 bases from J, the gap between germline ends came to 18 bases. CDR3 size: 15 residues. The CDR3 bases are TGTGCCAGCACCCTAGAGGGCGTGGTCGATGAAAAACTGTTTTTT. Protein product: CASTLEGVVDEKLFF.

This chain uses TRBV4-1 with TRBJ2-7, with a tentative D call TRBD2 (6 bases). The germline gives CDR1 MGHRA, CDR2 YSYEKL. This CDR3 region has 15 residues. V was shortened by 1 base and J by 3 bases, with 13 bases between the two germline ends. CDR3 region: CASSQVSGGDYEQYF. The DNA of the CDR3 is TGCGCCAGCAGCCAAGTCTCGGGCGGGGACTACGAGCAGTACTTC.

Note on this clonotype: No conserved phenylalanine or tryptophan ends this CDR3, so it is likely a read error. The V and J genes are TRBV20-1 and TRBJ1-1, with D uncertain. The CDR3 totals 14 residues. Germline loops: CDR1 DFQATT, CDR2 SNEGSKA (reference sequence). Trimming pared 2 bases from V and 3 bases from J, leaving 13 bases between. This CDR3 is CSARSSDGHTEAFL. CDR3 coding DNA: TGCAGTGCTAGATCCTCGGACGGGCACACTGAAGCTTTCCTT.

The V call is TRBV20-1, the J call TRBJ2-3; 10 bases line up with TRBD2. This CDR3 has 15 residues. The junction had 8 bases not matched to a gene; V was cut back by 6 bases and J by 2 bases. Germline CDR1 and CDR2: DFQATT and SNEGSKA (reference sequence). As DNA, the CDR3 is TGCAGTGCCCGACTAGCGGGCACCCTCACAGATACGCAGTATTTT. It encodes CSARLAGTLTDTQYF.

The J gene is TRBJ1-1, the V gene TRBV4-1, with 10 positions matching TRBD1. The germline V gene has CDR1 MGHRA and CDR2 YSYEKL. CDR3 length: 15 residues. The V segment lost 5 bases and the J segment 3 bases; nucleotides outside the gene matches: 6. As DNA, the CDR3 is TGCGCCAGCAGCGGTCGGACAGGGGGAGACACTGAAGCTTTCTTT. Amino acids: CASSGRTGGDTEAFF.

The chain employs TRBV12-3 or TRBV12-4 and TRBJ2-7; 8 bases map to TRBD1. The CDR3 runs 15 residues. V lost 4 bases and J lost 6; bases outside the gene matches: 11. The CDR3 coding sequence is TGTGCCAGCAGTTCACCCGGTACAGGGGGTCCCGAGCAGTACTTC. It codes for CASSSPGTGGPEQYF.

The chain joins TRBV5-1 to TRBJ2-1; D is possibly TRBD1 (5 bases). Trimming took off 0 bases at V and 13 bases at J, with 11 bases between the two ends. Looked up from germline, CDR1 is SGHRS and CDR2 is YFSETQ. The CDR3 extends over 12 amino acids. DNA of the CDR3: TGCGCCAGCAGCTTGGGCAGGGAAGTCCAGTTCTTC. It codes for CASSLGREVQFF.

V gene TRBV12-3 or TRBV12-4 combines with J gene TRBJ2-1; no definite D call. This CDR3 has 15 residues. Trimming stripped 6 bases from V and 2 bases from J, with 14 bases between. The CDR3 DNA sequence: TGTGCCAGCAGATCTCTAACGCCAACCTACAATGAGCAGTTCTTC. Translation gives CASRSLTPTYNEQFF.

This clonotype was observed a single time. The rearrangement uses TRBV27 and TRBJ2-7; TRBD1 is a possible D gene (6 bases). V dropped 8 bases and J dropped 3 bases, with 17 bases sitting between them. In germline, CDR1 is MNHEY, CDR2 SMNVEV (reference sequence). The CDR3 length is 14 residues. The CDR3 DNA reads as TGTGCCAGCCGCCCCGAACAGGGCGGCTACGAGCAGTACTTC. It translates to CASRPEQGGYEQYF.

This chain connects TRBV20-1 to TRBJ1-4; no reliable D call. The CDR3 length is 16 residues. Germline values: CDR1 DFQATT, CDR2 SNEGSKA (reference sequence). The germline V and J ends were trimmed by 6 bases and 4 bases, with 21 bases remaining between them. The CDR3: CSAPSDAGDVNEKLFF. Here the CDR3 DNA reads TGCAGTGCCCCATCTGATGCAGGAGACGTTAATGAAAAACTGTTTTTT.

The chain combines TRBV20-1 with TRBJ2-1; TRBD2 matches 10 bases. Germline V gives CDR1 DFQATT, CDR2 SNEGSKA (reference sequence). V trimming: 0 bases; J trimming: 4 bases; junction bases outside the gene matches: 3. This CDR3 has 15 residues. CDR3 coding DNA: TGCAGTGCTAGAGACCTAGCGGGGGAGTACAATGAGCAGTTCTTC. It is translated as CSARDLAGEYNEQFF.

The chain carries TRBV5-4 and TRBJ2-5; D is unclear. V was pared by 4 bases and J by 1 base, with 14 bases between. There are 15 residues in the CDR3. Per the germline V gene, CDR1 is SGHNT and CDR2 is YYREEE (reference sequence). DNA of the CDR3: TGTGCCAGCAGCCCCGGACGGATTACCCAAGAGACCCAGTACTTC. Its protein product is CASSPGRITQETQYF.

V gene TRBV5-6 combines with J gene TRBJ1-4; D unresolved. CDR1 and CDR2 (germline): SGHDT, YYEEEE. With 0 bases removed from V and 9 bases from J, the gap between germline ends came to 15 bases. The CDR3 has 15 residues. The CDR3 bases are TGTGCCAGCAGCTTGGTAGGGAGCGGCCACAAAAAACTGTTTTTT. It specifies CASSLVGSGHKKLFF.

The rearrangement links TRBV6-1 to TRBJ1-5, with 7 bases aligning to TRBD1. Trimming at V came to 7 bases and at J to 2 bases, leaving 11 bases not matched to a gene. The germline gives CDR1 MNHNS, CDR2 SASEGT. The CDR3 loop spans 16 amino acids. The CDR3 nucleotides are TGTGCCAGCAAGCGGGACAGCCCCTCGGGCAATCAGCCCCAGCATTTT. It is translated as CASKRDSPSGNQPQHF.

This chain connects TRBV28 to TRBJ2-2; 9 bases map to TRBD1. The CDR3 runs to 19 residues. Germline lookup yields CDR1 MDHEN and CDR2 SYDVKM. V dropped 5 bases and J dropped 0; count of bases not matched to a gene: 13. CDR3 in amino acids: CASSPPGTGFWSNTGELFF. The DNA for the CDR3 is TGTGCCAGCAGTCCGCCCGGGACAGGGTTTTGGTCGAACACCGGGGAGCTGTTTTTT. The full variable domain, in which reference TRBV28 and TRBJ2-2 provide the parts outside the CDR3, is DVKVTQSSRYLVKRTGEKVFLECVQDMDHENMFWYRQDPGLGLRLIYFSYDVKMKEKGDIPEGYSVSREKKERFSLILESASTNQTSMYLCASSPPGTGFWSNTGELFFGEGSRLTVL.

The V gene is TRBV4-1, the J gene TRBJ2-7, with 7 bases matching TRBD2. The CDR3 loop spans 17 amino acids. Germline values: CDR1 MGHRA, CDR2 YSYEKL. J lost 0 bases, V lost 0 bases, and 8 bases had no gene match. The CDR3 bases are TGCGCCAGCAGCCAAGATGCGCTAGCGGACAACTCCTACGAGCAGTACTTC. This codes for CASSQDALADNSYEQYF.

The chain is built from TRBV7-9 and TRBJ2-5; no clear D. There are 14 residues in the CDR3. CDR1 and CDR2 (germline): SEHNR, FQNEAQ (reference sequence). Trimming removed 4 bases from V and 2 bases from J, with 11 bases in between. The CDR3: CASSSPDGQETQYF. For the CDR3, the DNA is TGTGCCAGCAGCTCCCCCGATGGGCAAGAGACCCAGTACTTC.

The chain couples TRBV12-5 to TRBJ1-5; D remains unclear. The CDR3 is 15 residues long. V lost 3 bases to trimming and J lost 7 bases, with 16 bases between them. CDR1 is LGHNT and CDR2 is FRNRAP in the germline V gene. This chain's CDR3 is CASGLGKGLWQPQHF. CDR3 DNA: TGTGCTAGTGGTTTAGGAAAGGGTTTATGGCAGCCCCAGCATTTT.

The chain employs TRBV7-6 and TRBJ2-1; TRBD2 might be the D (5 bases). There are 18 residues in the CDR3. Germline CDR1 reads SGHVS; CDR2 reads FNYEAQ. The V end lost 0 bases, the J end lost 7 bases, and 22 bases lay between the germline ends. The CDR3 loop reads CASSLATGRRSGRNEQFF. The CDR3 region has the DNA TGTGCCAGCAGCTTAGCTACTGGCAGGAGGTCCGGTAGGAATGAGCAGTTCTTC.

CDR3 residues: CASSLYRLNTEAFF. CDR3 nucleotides: TGTGCCAGCAGTTTATACAGATTGAACACTGAAGCTTTCTTT. The V call is TRBV27, the J call TRBJ1-1; D is unresolved. The V gene lost 1 base and the J gene lost 0 bases, with 6 bases spanning the gap. Germline V gene lookup returns CDR1 MNHEY and CDR2 SMNVEV (reference sequence). CDR3 length: 14 residues.

The V call is TRBV7-2, the J call TRBJ1-5; 7 bases agree with TRBD1. V shed 3 bases, J shed 5 bases, and the junction held 10 bases outside the gene matches. Germline V CDR1 and CDR2: SGHTA, FQGNSA. There are 16 residues in the CDR3. The CDR3 reads CASSFASHRGDQPQHF. The DNA for the CDR3 is TGTGCCAGCAGCTTTGCCTCACACAGGGGTGATCAGCCCCAGCATTTT.